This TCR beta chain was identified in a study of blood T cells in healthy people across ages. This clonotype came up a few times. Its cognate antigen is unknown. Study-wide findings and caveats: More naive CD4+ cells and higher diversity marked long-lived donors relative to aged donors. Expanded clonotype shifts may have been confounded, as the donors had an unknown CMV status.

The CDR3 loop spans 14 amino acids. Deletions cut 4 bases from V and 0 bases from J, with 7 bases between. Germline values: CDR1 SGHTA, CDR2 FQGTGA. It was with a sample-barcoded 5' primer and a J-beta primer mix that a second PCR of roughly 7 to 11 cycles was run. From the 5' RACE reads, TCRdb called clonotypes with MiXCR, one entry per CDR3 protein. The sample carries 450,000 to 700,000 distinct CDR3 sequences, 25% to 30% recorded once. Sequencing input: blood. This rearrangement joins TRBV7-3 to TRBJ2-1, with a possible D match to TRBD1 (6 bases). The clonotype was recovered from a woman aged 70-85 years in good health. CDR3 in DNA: TGTGCCAGCAGCTCGGACAGCTCCTACAATGAGCAGTTCTTC. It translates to CASSSDSSYNEQFF.